This record concerns one TCR beta chain sequence. What it binds is not known. The sample comes from a study of T cells in localized non-small cell lung cancer. General study findings and limits: For the top 100 tumor clones, a median about 56 also appeared in adjacent lung.

In germline, CDR1 is SGHTA, CDR2 FQGTGA. The CDR3 consists of 12 residues. V shed 5 bases and J shed 5 bases, with 8 bases lying between them. Sequenced by immunoSEQ multiplex PCR; TCRdb stores in-frame clones only, minus some. Here the sample spans 40,000 to 55,000 clones, 81% being singletons. This TCR was recovered from a man aged 35-69 years with stage III lung adenocarcinoma. The chain is built from TRBV7-3 and TRBJ2-3, with a possible D match to TRBD2 (5 bases). The specimen was peripheral blood mononuclear cells, collected before any cancer treatment. The CDR3 spells CASSTAEDTQYF. CDR3 coding DNA: TGTGCCAGCAGCACAGCGGAAGATACGCAGTATTTT. The whole variable domain, filled in from reference TRBV7-3 and TRBJ2-3, reads GAGVSQTPSNKVTEKGKYVELRCDPISGHTALYWYRQSLGQGPEFLIYFQGTGAADDSGLPNDRFFAVRPEGSVSTLKIQRTERGDSAVYLCASSTAEDTQYFGPGTRLTVL.